This TCR beta chain was sequenced during a study of spatial heterogeneity in lung cancer. The overall study: More than ten raw reads, on average, carried each unique TCR and UMI combination. Study findings and constraints: The study found ubiquitous expanded tumor TCRs in blood more at resection than follow-up.

Via MiXCR, TCRdb re-called the 5' RACE reads, giving one row per CDR3 protein. The sample lists around 87,000 distinct CDR3 sequences; approximately 12% were seen once. The time point denotes: sample taken at primary tumor resection. TCRs were sequenced from unsorted whole RNA of tumor, nontumor lung or PBMC. This clonotype was recorded a few times. Antigen: not known. Germline V lookup: CDR1 LGHDT, CDR2 YNNKEL (reference sequence). With V trimmed by 4 bases and J by 1 base, 18 bases remained unmatched. This CDR3 has 19 residues. The sequencing used PBMCs, collected at surgery. The chain recombines TRBV3-1 with TRBJ2-5; 7 nucleotides align to TRBD2. The sequence came from a male donor with early-stage non-small cell lung cancer. The CDR3 nucleotides read TGTGCCAGCAGCCGCACCCGGGCTAGCGGAGGTCCGATCCAAGAGACCCAGTACTTC. Its protein is CASSRTRASGGPIQETQYF.